This T cell receptor beta chain was observed in a study of T cells in tuberculosis. This clone was counted only a few times. Looked up from germline, CDR1 is SGHTA and CDR2 is FQGNSA. The CDR3 spans 16 residues. With 0 bases removed from V and 5 bases from J, the gap between germline ends came to 14 bases. Chain pairing is unknown; alpha and beta were sequenced separately. TCRdb's table, derived via immunoSEQ multiplex PCR, lists solely in-frame clones and lacks some. The sample yields approximately 59,000 clones, about 86% seen once. Sorting used thawed, overnight-rested PBMC stained with anti-CD3, a viability dye and GMM-loaded CD1B tetramer. CD1B tetramers were loaded with Rhodococcus equi-derived C32 glucose monomycolate. From each donor, about 100,000 tetramer-negative cells were sorted.

The chain has TRBV7-2 and TRBJ2-1, with D perhaps matching TRBD2 (5 bases). Sequenced input: CD1b-GMM tetramer-negative cells sorted from PBMCs. This receptor was obtained from an adult woman with latent tuberculosis. The CDR3 loop is CASSLASGFTDNEQFF. As DNA, the CDR3 is TGTGCCAGCAGCTTAGCCTCGGGGTTCACAGACAATGAGCAGTTCTTC. Full variable domain (outside the CDR3, taken from reference TRBV7-2 and TRBJ2-1): GAGVSQSPSNKVTEKGKDVELRCDPISGHTALYWYRQSLGQGLEFLIYFQGNSAPDKSGLPSDRFSAERTGGSVSTLTIQRTQQEDSAVYLCASSLASGFTDNEQFFGPGTRLTVL.